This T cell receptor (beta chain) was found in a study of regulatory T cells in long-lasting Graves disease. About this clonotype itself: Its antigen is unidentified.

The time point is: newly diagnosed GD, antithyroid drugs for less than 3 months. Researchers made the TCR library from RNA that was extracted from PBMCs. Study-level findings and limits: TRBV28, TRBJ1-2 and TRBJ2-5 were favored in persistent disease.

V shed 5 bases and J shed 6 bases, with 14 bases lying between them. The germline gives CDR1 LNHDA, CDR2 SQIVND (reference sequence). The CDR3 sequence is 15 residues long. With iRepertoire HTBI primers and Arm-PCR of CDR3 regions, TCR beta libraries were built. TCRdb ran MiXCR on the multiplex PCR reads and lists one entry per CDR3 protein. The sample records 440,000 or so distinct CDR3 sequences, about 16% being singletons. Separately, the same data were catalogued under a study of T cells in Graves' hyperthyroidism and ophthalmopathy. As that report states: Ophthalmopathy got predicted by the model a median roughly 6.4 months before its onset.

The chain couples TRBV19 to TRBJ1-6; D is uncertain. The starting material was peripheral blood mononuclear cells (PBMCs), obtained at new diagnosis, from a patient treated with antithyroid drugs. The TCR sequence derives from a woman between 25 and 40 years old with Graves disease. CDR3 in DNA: TGTGCCAGTAGTGAAGGACCATCGGGTAATTCACCCCTCCACTTT. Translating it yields CASSEGPSGNSPLHF.